These 11 T cell receptor beta chains were sequenced from one sample in a study of human T cells and chemical hapten exposure. Noted time point: pre-sensitization, week 0. Stated treatment: therapeutic diphenylcyclopropenone sensitization with weekly scalp DPC. TCRdb passed the RACE reads through MiXCR, listing each CDR3 protein once. The sample lists 250,000 or so distinct CDR3 sequences, around 7.7% seen once, with about 1.2% in the top ten. This specimen consisted of whole blood, obtained in connection with sensitization to the hapten diphenylcyclopropenone (DPC). These receptors were taken from a young man with alopecia areata. Some clones in this sample may be carry-over from other donors' samples.

This clonotype was seen a handful of times. This sequence joins TRBV10-2 and TRBJ1-1; D remains ambiguous. Per the germline V gene, CDR1 is WSHSY and CDR2 is SAAADI. There are 14 residues in the CDR3. V was clipped by 4 bases and J by 3 bases, with 12 bases between them. The CDR3 nucleotides read TGCGCCAGCAGTGTGGTGGGTCTGGACACTGAAGCTTTCTTT. The encoded protein is CASSVVGLDTEAFF.

The genes are TRBV29-1 and TRBJ2-1; D possibly corresponds to TRBD2 (6 bases). The CDR3 spans 14 residues. V was cut by 1 base and J by 6 bases, with 13 bases left in between. Germline V CDR1 and CDR2: SQVTM, ANQGSEA. The CDR3 DNA sequence: TGCAGCGTTGAAGCCCGGGACTTGATCAATGAGCAGTTCTTC. Residues: CSVEARDLINEQFF.

This clonotype appeared many times. This chain uses TRBV27 with TRBJ1-2; 8 bases map to TRBD1. There are 16 residues in the CDR3. With 2 bases clipped from V and 5 bases from J, the junction kept 10 bases outside the gene matches. CDR1 is MNHEY and CDR2 is SMNVEV in the germline V gene (reference sequence). In nucleotides, the CDR3 is TGTGCCAGCAGTTTAGGACCAGGGGGCGCGGGATATGGCTACACCTTC. This codes for CASSLGPGGAGYGYTF.

The table lists this clonotype with a few counts. The V call is TRBV7-9, the J call TRBJ1-1, with TRBD1 matching 7 bases. The length of the CDR3 is 12 residues. Germline V CDR1 and CDR2: SEHNR, FQNEAQ (reference sequence). The trim removed 3 bases at V and 9 bases at J, leaving 4 bases unmatched. CDR3 coding DNA: TGTGCCAGCAGCTTTGCGGACAGGAAAGCTTTCTTT. Protein product: CASSFADRKAFF.

The table lists this clonotype with many counts. This chain joins TRBV7-2 and TRBJ1-3; D unresolved. The CDR3 runs to 16 residues. V lost 1 base and J lost 0, with 10 bases in between. Looked up from germline, CDR1 is SGHTA and CDR2 is FQGNSA. The CDR3 DNA follows: TGTGCCAGCAGCTTAGGAGGCCGAACCTCTGGAAACACCATATATTTT. It encodes CASSLGGRTSGNTIYF.

This clonotype has more than one count but fewer than ten. The CDR3 sequence: CASSWGFPARSYNSPLHF. In DNA form, the CDR3 reads TGTGCCAGCAGTTGGGGATTTCCGGCTCGCTCCTATAATTCACCCCTCCACTTT. The J gene is TRBJ1-6, the V gene TRBV6-2 or TRBV6-3; D not resolved. CDR1 and CDR2 from the germline V gene are MNHEY and SVGEGT. The length of the CDR3 is 18 residues. Trimming stripped 4 bases from V and 0 bases from J, with 16 bases between.

This clonotype was counted at least ten times. The rearrangement joins TRBV7-2 to TRBJ2-3; D uncertain. Trimming took off 0 bases at V and 2 bases at J, with 6 bases between the two ends. CDR3 size: 14 residues. CDR1 is SGHTA and CDR2 is FQGNSA in the germline V gene. Here the CDR3 DNA reads TGTGCCAGCAGCTTAGCGGGGATCACAGATACGCAGTATTTT. Translated, it gives CASSLAGITDTQYF.

This chain joins TRBV6-5 and TRBJ1-5; D is undetermined. Trimming stripped 5 bases from V and 6 bases from J, with 17 bases between. The CDR3 spans 15 residues. CDR1 and CDR2 from the germline V gene are MNHEY and SVGAGI. The CDR3 DNA sequence: TGTGCCAGCAGTCCGGGCCTCTTCACCGCTCAGCCCCAGCATTTT. Its translation: CASSPGLFTAQPQHF.

The rearrangement joins TRBV28 to TRBJ2-1, with D uncertain. The V and J ends lost 3 bases and 4 bases respectively, with 7 bases between them. This CDR3 region has 13 residues. The germline V gene has CDR1 MDHEN and CDR2 SYDVKM. CDR3: CASSFGRYNEQFF. The CDR3 nucleotides read TGTGCCAGCAGTTTTGGGCGGTACAATGAGCAGTTCTTC.

The rearrangement joins TRBV11-2 to TRBJ1-4, with no clear D. V gave up 4 bases and J gave up 7 bases, with 1 base separating them. Germline loops: CDR1 SGHAT, CDR2 FQNNGV. The length of the CDR3 is 10 residues. CDR3 in amino acids: CASSSEKLFF. The CDR3 DNA follows: TGTGCCAGCAGCTCTGAAAAACTGTTTTTT.

This clonotype was counted many times. The V call is TRBV7-2, the J call TRBJ1-5; D gene uncertain. CDR1 is SGHTA, CDR2 FQGNSA, per germline. V dropped 4 bases and J dropped 0 bases, with 13 bases sitting between them. This CDR3 has 16 amino acids. As DNA, the CDR3 is TGTGCCAGCAGCTCCTTAGCAGGATATAGCAATCAGCCCCAGCATTTT. This sequence encodes CASSSLAGYSNQPQHF.